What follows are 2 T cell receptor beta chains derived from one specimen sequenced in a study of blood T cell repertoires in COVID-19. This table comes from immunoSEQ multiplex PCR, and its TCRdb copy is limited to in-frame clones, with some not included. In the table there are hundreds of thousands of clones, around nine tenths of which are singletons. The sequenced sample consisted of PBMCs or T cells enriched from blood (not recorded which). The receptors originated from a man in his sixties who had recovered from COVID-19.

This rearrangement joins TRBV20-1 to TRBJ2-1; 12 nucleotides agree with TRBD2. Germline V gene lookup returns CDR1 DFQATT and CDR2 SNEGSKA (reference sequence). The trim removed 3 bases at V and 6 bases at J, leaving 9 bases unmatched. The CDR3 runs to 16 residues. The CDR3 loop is CSASGLLAGGSNEQFF. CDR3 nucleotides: TGCAGTGCTAGTGGGCTACTAGCGGGGGGCTCCAATGAGCAGTTCTTC.

The CDR3 region has the DNA TGTGCCTGGAGTATGAACAGAGGAAACACCATATATTTT. It translates to CAWSMNRGNTIYF. The chain combines TRBV30 with TRBJ1-3, with unresolved D. The ends were cut back, 2 bases at V and 4 bases at J, with 9 bases in the middle. The CDR3 covers 13 residues. Germline lookup yields CDR1 GTSNPN and CDR2 SVGIG (reference sequence). The full variable domain, in which reference TRBV30 and TRBJ1-3 provide the parts outside the CDR3, is SQTIHQWPATLVQPVGSPLSLECTVEGTSNPNLYWYRQAAGRGLQLLFYSVGIGQISSEVPQNLSASRPQDRQFILSSKKLLLSDSGFYLCAWSMNRGNTIYFGEGSWLTVV.